This TCR beta chain was obtained from a study of Ad26.COV2.S vaccination and SARS-CoV-2 variants. The wider study: Sample donor was a member of the COV1001 Ad26.COV2.S trial arm.

Worth noting for this clone: The antigen is unknown.

Treatment denoted: roughly 18 received Ad26.COV2.S at low or high dose, single or two shots; 5 received placebo; per-sample allocation not given. Following the first vaccine or placebo injection, samples were taken on day 63. Germline lookup yields CDR1 MNHNS and CDR2 SASEGT. This CDR3 region has 15 residues. V was trimmed by 0 bases and J by 4 bases, leaving 10 bases between them. General study points: Similar non-spike TCR breadth was seen in vaccine and placebo recipients. There was a possibility that the TCR breadth and depth analyses underestimated total T cell responses. Vaccinated individuals (as opposed to placebo recipients) had higher spike-specific TCR breadth.

Sequenced by immunoSEQ multiplex PCR; TCRdb stores in-frame clones only, minus some. The repertoire includes fewer than 500,000 clones, roughly 89% of them detected once, and just over 2.5% sits in the top ten. This clonotype was sampled from a person aged 18 to 65 who received the Ad26.COV2.S COVID-19 vaccine or a placebo. Sequenced material: peripheral blood, taken in a trial of Ad26.COV2.S vaccine versus placebo. The V call is TRBV6-1, the J call TRBJ1-3; D is unresolved. For the CDR3, the DNA is TGTGCCAGCAGTGAAGCCTACGGATTCGGAAACACCATATATTTT. It is translated as CASSEAYGFGNTIYF.